The 15 T cell receptor beta chains below come from one sample, sequenced in a study of blood T cell repertoires in COVID-19. Sequencing used immunoSEQ multiplex PCR; TCRdb keeps in-frame clones, though not all of them. The table lists around 100,000 clones, about 80% of them singletons. Source material: peripheral blood. Every receptor here comes from a man in his 60s with acute or convalescent COVID-19.

V is TRBV7-2 and J is TRBJ1-2; 12 nucleotides align to TRBD1. Germline CDR1 and CDR2: SGHTA and FQGNSA. Trimming at V came to 5 bases and at J to 4 bases, leaving 8 bases not matched to a gene. The CDR3 has 16 residues. CDR3 protein: CASSPQGGQGAYGYTF. The CDR3 nucleotides are TGTGCCAGCAGCCCCCAGGGGGGACAGGGGGCCTATGGCTACACCTTC.

The J gene is TRBJ2-2, the V gene TRBV10-1; a weak D match, TRBD1 (5 bases). The CDR3 is made up of 14 amino acids. Trimming left V 3 bases short and J 6 bases short, with 11 bases between. Germline loops: CDR1 WNHNN, CDR2 SYGVQD (reference sequence). The CDR3 reads CASSDQGLAGELFF. CDR3 DNA sequence: TGCGCCAGCAGTGACCAGGGTCTGGCCGGGGAGCTGTTTTTT.

The chain links TRBV7-9 to TRBJ1-4, with TRBD1 matching over 7 bases. The CDR3 runs 14 residues. Germline CDR1 is SEHNR and CDR2 is FQNEAQ (reference sequence). V dropped 1 base and J dropped 5; count of bases not matched to a gene: 1. The CDR3 protein is CASSLGQGNEKLFF. CDR3 sequence (DNA): TGTGCCAGCAGCTTAGGACAGGGAAATGAAAAACTGTTTTTT.

V gene TRBV4-2 combines with J gene TRBJ2-2; perhaps TRBD1 as D (6 bases). V gave up 0 bases and J gave up 5 bases, with 10 bases separating them. Germline V CDR1 and CDR2: LGHNA, YNFKEQ. The CDR3 has 15 amino acids. CDR3 residues: CASSQDQGLTGELFF. The CDR3 DNA reads TGTGCCAGCAGCCAAGATCAGGGGTTGACCGGGGAGCTGTTTTTT.

Only a few counts were recorded for this clone. The rearrangement links TRBV5-6 to TRBJ1-4; 12 bases match TRBD1. With V trimmed by 3 bases and J by 7 bases, 10 bases remained unmatched. The V gene's germline CDR1 is SGHDT and CDR2 YYEEEE. The CDR3 runs 17 residues. The CDR3 sequence is CASSSPGTGGLGEKLFF. CDR3 nucleotides: TGTGCCAGCAGCTCCCCCGGGACAGGGGGCCTGGGTGAAAAACTGTTTTTT.

The J gene is TRBJ1-1, the V gene TRBV19; TRBD1 might be the D (6 bases). The CDR3 loop spans 14 amino acids. The V and J ends lost 6 bases and 1 base respectively, with 12 bases between them. Germline CDR1 is LNHDA and CDR2 is SQIVND (reference sequence). The CDR3 spells CASRGGETNTEAFF. In nucleotides, the CDR3 is TGTGCCAGTAGAGGGGGGGAAACGAACACTGAAGCTTTCTTT.

The chain couples TRBV24-1 to TRBJ2-1; the match to TRBD1 covers 12 bases. V shed 0 bases, J shed 7 bases, and the junction held 3 bases outside the gene matches. There are 16 residues in the CDR3. CDR1 is KGHDR and CDR2 is SFDVKD in the germline V gene. CDR3 loop: CATSDLGTGGWNEQFF. Written as DNA, the CDR3 is TGTGCCACCAGTGATTTGGGGACAGGGGGCTGGAATGAGCAGTTCTTC.

The V gene is TRBV9, the J gene TRBJ2-5, with 8 bases that match TRBD1. Germline V lookup: CDR1 SGDLS, CDR2 YYNGEE. V dropped 0 bases and J dropped 5; count of bases not matched to a gene: 6. The CDR3 length is 15 residues. CDR3 loop: CASSVASGGGETQYF. The CDR3 bases are TGTGCCAGCAGCGTAGCCTCAGGGGGCGGGGAGACCCAGTACTTC.

The chain uses TRBV9 and TRBJ2-2, with D possibly TRBD1 on 7 matching bases. The CDR3 consists of 14 residues. Germline assignment: CDR1 SGDLS and CDR2 YYNGEE. V dropped 7 bases and J dropped 2 bases, with 12 bases sitting between them. The CDR3 DNA is TGTGCCAGCGGGGGGACAGTCAACACCGGGGAGCTGTTTTTT. Amino acids: CASGGTVNTGELFF.

J is TRBJ1-1 and V is TRBV24-1, with D maybe TRBD1 (5 bases). Trimming stripped 10 bases from V and 1 base from J, with 12 bases between. CDR3 size: 13 residues. Germline V gene lookup returns CDR1 KGHDR and CDR2 SFDVKD. CDR3 loop: CATRGLANTEAFF. Written as DNA, the CDR3 is TGTGCCACTAGGGGACTAGCGAACACTGAAGCTTTCTTT.

The chain carries TRBV19 and TRBJ1-1; the match to TRBD1 covers 10 bases. V shed 7 bases, J shed 7 bases, and the junction held 9 bases outside the gene matches. This CDR3 region has 14 residues. Germline loops: CDR1 LNHDA, CDR2 SQIVND (reference sequence). The CDR3 DNA sequence: TGTGCCAGTACCTCTGGACAGGGGGGAATTGAAGCTTTCTTT. It yields the protein CASTSGQGGIEAFF.

Only a few counts were recorded for this clone. The chain carries TRBV2 and TRBJ1-6; unclear D gene. V gave up 5 bases and J gave up 0 bases, with 14 bases separating them. Germline loops: CDR1 SNHLY, CDR2 FYNNEI. The CDR3 spans 17 residues. The CDR3 coding sequence is TGTGCCAGCAGTCCGAGGTGGGTCCGCTCCTATAATTCACCCCTCCACTTT. This encodes CASSPRWVRSYNSPLHF. The full variable domain, in which reference TRBV2 and TRBJ1-6 provide the parts outside the CDR3, is EPEVTQTPSHQVTQMGQEVILRCVPISNHLYFYWYRQILGQKVEFLVSFYNNEISEKSEIFDDQFSVERPDGSNFTLKIRSTKLEDSAMYFCASSPRWVRSYNSPLHFGNGTRLTVT.

This rearrangement joins TRBV2 to TRBJ2-1, with a weak D call TRBD2 (6 bases). Germline-derived CDR1 and CDR2 are SNHLY and FYNNEI. The CDR3 is made up of 15 amino acids. V lost 4 bases, J lost 1 base, and 11 bases lay in between. CDR3 sequence reads: CASSVDGGSYNEQFF. CDR3 sequence (DNA): TGTGCCAGCAGTGTGGACGGGGGTTCCTACAATGAGCAGTTCTTC. The variable domain in full, with the rest retrieved from reference TRBV2 and TRBJ2-1, is EPEVTQTPSHQVTQMGQEVILRCVPISNHLYFYWYRQILGQKVEFLVSFYNNEISEKSEIFDDQFSVERPDGSNFTLKIRSTKLEDSAMYFCASSVDGGSYNEQFFGPGTRLTVL.

The chain carries TRBV7-7 and TRBJ2-3; D is unclear. CDR3 size: 16 residues. Germline V gives CDR1 SSHAT, CDR2 FNYEAQ (reference sequence). Trimming cost V 5 bases and J 0 bases, with 15 bases left between them. CDR3 nucleotide sequence: TGTGCCAGCAGCCCCCGACCAGCGCCAAGCACAGATACGCAGTATTTT. Its translation is CASSPRPAPSTDTQYF.

The rearrangement uses TRBV19 and TRBJ2-2, with TRBD1 identical over 10 bases. Trimming took 3 bases from V and 2 from J; bases not matched to a gene: 12. The germline V gene encodes CDR1 LNHDA and CDR2 SQIVND (reference sequence). The CDR3 has 19 amino acids. CDR3 in amino acids: CASSIGTGVGWGNTGELFF. The CDR3 DNA reads as TGTGCCAGTAGTATTGGGACAGGGGTAGGGTGGGGTAACACCGGGGAGCTGTTTTTT. Looking up the rest from reference TRBV19 and TRBJ2-2 gives the full variable domain: DGGITQSPKYLFRKEGQNVTLSCEQNLNHDAMYWYRQDPGQGLRLIYYSQIVNDFQKGDIAEGYSVSREKKESFPLTVTSAQKNPTAFYLCASSIGTGVGWGNTGELFFGEGSRLTVL.